This T cell receptor beta chain was sequenced for a study of T-cell reconstitution after alpha-beta-depleted transplantation in children. This clonotype was picked up a small number of times. Trimming pared 5 bases from V and 5 bases from J, leaving 12 bases between. The CDR3 sequence is 13 residues long. Germline V gene lookup returns CDR1 SQVTM and CDR2 ANQGSEA. During its preparation, the TCRbeta library received unique molecular identifiers. Using its own MiXCR run on the PCR reads, TCRdb lists one record per CDR3 protein. The sample has fewer than 550,000 distinct CDR3 sequences, about an eighth seen once; the top ten hold approximately 14%.

The origin of this receptor is a female patient aged 2-9 years who had a stem cell transplant for aplastic anemia, so the T cells may come from the graft donor. Sequences were derived from PBMCs, mostly from graft donor cells, sampled 180 days after TCRalphabeta/CD19-depleted stem cell transplant. J is TRBJ1-4 and V is TRBV29-1; D perhaps matches TRBD1 (5 bases). CDR3 DNA sequence: TGCAGCGTTCTCGGGACCTCCAATGAAAAACTGTTTTTT. Encoded protein: CSVLGTSNEKLFF.